A selection of T cell receptor beta chains follows, all from one sample in a study of OX40 agonist ivuxolimab in advanced cancers. The assay was immunoSEQ multiplex PCR, and TCRdb's table has in-frame clones only and misses some. Of tens of thousands of clones in the sample, approximately 90% were seen once. The specimen comprised CD4+ or CD8+ T cells sorted from blood, sampled in a trial of the OX40 agonist ivuxolimab. Source of these receptors: an adult with an advanced solid tumor such as melanoma, head and neck, liver or kidney cancer. Both conserved end residues are part of each CDR3. D genes are given only for firm matches. Where a row states a size, it is once, few, many or the class of an expanded clone; other rows omit it.

CDR3: CASSLFSGSDEQFF
DNA: TGTGCCAGCAGCTTATTTTCTGGGAGCGATGAGCAGTTCTTC
size: NA
V: TRBV11-2
D: NA
J: TRBJ2-1

CDR3: CASSDGTGVREQYF
DNA: TGTGCCAGCAGCGACGGGACAGGGGTGAGGGAGCAGTACTTC
size: NA
V: TRBV9
D: TRBD1
J: TRBJ2-7

CDR3: CASSLAGRVHEKLFF
DNA: TGTGCCAGCAGCTTGGCCGGAAGGGTTCATGAAAAACTGTTTTTT
size: NA
V: TRBV5-8
D: NA
J: TRBJ1-4

CDR3: CASSPSGTSYNEQFF
DNA: TGCGCCAGCAGCCCGAGCGGGACTTCCTACAATGAGCAGTTCTTC
size: once
V: TRBV5-1
D: TRBD2
J: TRBJ2-1

CDR3: CASSLDGTLAKNIQYF
DNA: TGTGCCAGCAGTTTGGATGGGACGCTAGCCAAAAACATTCAGTACTTC
size: NA
V: TRBV28
D: NA
J: TRBJ2-4

CDR3: CASSTDGPGTGELFF
DNA: TGTGCCAGCAGCACAGATGGCCCGGGGACCGGGGAGCTGTTTTTT
size: NA
V: TRBV9
D: NA
J: TRBJ2-2

CDR3: CASSLAGGNRVETQYF
DNA: TGTGCCAGCAGCTTAGCCGGGGGCAACCGGGTTGAGACCCAGTACTTC
size: NA
V: TRBV7-8
D: NA
J: TRBJ2-5

CDR3: CASSSLTGELFF
DNA: TGCGCCAGCAGCTCCCTTACCGGGGAGCTGTTTTTT
size: NA
V: TRBV5-1
D: NA
J: TRBJ2-2

CDR3: CASSSSGTSSYEQYF
DNA: TGTGCCAGCAGTTCCTCCGGGACTTCTTCCTACGAGCAGTACTTC
size: few
V: TRBV6-6
D: NA
J: TRBJ2-7

CDR3: CASSLREKLFF
DNA: TGTGCCAGCAGCTTAAGGGAAAAACTGTTTTTT
size: NA
V: TRBV7-9
D: NA
J: TRBJ1-4

CDR3: CASSLRLADSGANVLTF
DNA: TGCGCCAGCAGCTTGAGGCTAGCGGACTCTGGGGCCAACGTCCTGACTTTC
size: NA
V: TRBV5-1
D: TRBD2
J: TRBJ2-6

CDR3: CASSPKGQATKADTQYF
DNA: TGTGCCAGCAGCCCTAAGGGACAGGCCACAAAAGCAGATACGCAGTATTTT
size: NA
V: TRBV7-9
D: TRBD1
J: TRBJ2-3

CDR3: CASSDRQGMGYEQYF
DNA: TGTGCCAGCAGCGATCGACAGGGGATGGGATACGAGCAGTACTTC
size: NA
V: TRBV11-3
D: TRBD1
J: TRBJ2-7

CDR3: CAISETGRLQEYF
DNA: TGTGCCATCAGTGAGACGGGCCGGCTGCAAGAGTACTTC
size: NA
V: TRBV10-3
D: NA
J: TRBJ2-5

CDR3: CASSATGGTSGSNEQFF
DNA: TGCGCCAGCAGCGCCACCGGGGGGACTAGCGGTTCCAATGAGCAGTTCTTC
size: NA
V: TRBV5-1
D: TRBD2
J: TRBJ2-1

CDR3: CASSIRGSVHEQYF
DNA: TGTGCCAGTAGTATAAGGGGGTCGGTCCACGAGCAGTACTTC
size: NA
V: TRBV19
D: NA
J: TRBJ2-7

CDR3: CASSLAMAPQETQYF
DNA: TGTGCCAGCAGCTTAGCGATGGCCCCCCAAGAGACCCAGTACTTC
size: NA
V: TRBV7-8
D: NA
J: TRBJ2-5

CDR3: CASSLRTATNEKLFF
DNA: TGTGCCAGCAGCCTCCGGACGGCAACTAATGAAAAACTGTTTTTT
size: few
V: TRBV7-9
D: NA
J: TRBJ1-4

CDR3: CASSLDVASYEQYF
DNA: TGCGCCAGCAGCCTGGACGTAGCTTCCTACGAGCAGTACTTC
size: NA
V: TRBV5-1
D: NA
J: TRBJ2-7

CDR3: CASSLRQGNTEAFF
DNA: TGTGCCAGCAGCTTACGACAGGGGAACACTGAAGCTTTCTTT
size: few
V: TRBV7-9
D: TRBD1
J: TRBJ1-1

CDR3: CASSVSGTEQFF
DNA: TGTGCCAGCAGCGTTAGCGGGACTGAGCAGTTCTTC
size: NA
V: TRBV9
D: TRBD2
J: TRBJ2-1

CDR3: CASSERGGGNTGELFF
DNA: TGCGCCAGCAGTGAAAGGGGCGGGGGAAACACCGGGGAGCTGTTTTTT
size: NA
V: TRBV10-2
D: TRBD2
J: TRBJ2-2

CDR3: CASSSRTDTQYF
DNA: TGTGCCAGCAGCTCCCGCACAGATACGCAGTATTTT
size: NA
V: TRBV11-2
D: NA
J: TRBJ2-3

CDR3: CASGQGNQPQHF
DNA: TGTGCCAGTGGACAGGGGAATCAGCCCCAGCATTTT
size: NA
V: TRBV19
D: TRBD1
J: TRBJ1-5

CDR3: CASSLGQGKAAGANVLTF
DNA: TGTGCCAGCAGCTTAGGACAGGGGAAAGCTGCTGGGGCCAACGTCCTGACTTTC
size: NA
V: TRBV7-9
D: TRBD1
J: TRBJ2-6

CDR3: CASSFLALDTQYF
DNA: TGCGCCAGCAGCTTTCTAGCGTTGGATACGCAGTATTTT
size: NA
V: TRBV5-1
D: NA
J: TRBJ2-3

CDR3: CASSLVPSHEQFF
DNA: TGTGCCAGCAGCCTTGTCCCGTCCCATGAGCAGTTCTTC
size: NA
V: TRBV7-3
D: NA
J: TRBJ2-1

CDR3: CASSLRRRRDEKLFF
DNA: TGTGCCAGCAGCCTCCGCCGTAGGAGGGATGAAAAACTGTTTTTT
size: NA
V: TRBV7-9
D: NA
J: TRBJ1-4

CDR3: CASSSGLGGETQYF
DNA: TGTGCCAGCAGCTCCGGTTTGGGGGGAGAGACCCAGTACTTC
size: NA
V: TRBV6-5
D: NA
J: TRBJ2-5

CDR3: CASSLELAGRETQYF
DNA: TGTGCCAGCAGCTTGGAACTAGCGGGACGCGAGACCCAGTACTTC
size: NA
V: TRBV5-4
D: TRBD2
J: TRBJ2-5

CDR3: CASSLVSGRDYEQYF
DNA: TGCGCCAGCAGCTTGGTCTCCGGGAGGGATTACGAGCAGTACTTC
size: NA
V: TRBV5-1
D: TRBD2
J: TRBJ2-7

CDR3: CASSKGTEGKLFF
DNA: TGTGCCAGCAGCAAAGGGACCGAGGGAAAACTGTTTTTT
size: NA
V: TRBV6-6
D: NA
J: TRBJ1-4

CDR3: CASRRDRAGAQYF
DNA: TGTGCCAGCAGAAGAGACAGGGCGGGGGCCCAGTACTTC
size: NA
V: TRBV2
D: NA
J: TRBJ2-5

CDR3: CASSTGLAGITGELFF
DNA: TGTGCCAGCAGCACGGGACTAGCGGGAATCACCGGGGAGCTGTTTTTT
size: medium-sized
V: TRBV11-3
D: TRBD2
J: TRBJ2-2

CDR3: CASSLAIALAGYNEQFF
DNA: TGCGCCAGCAGCTTGGCTATCGCGCTAGCGGGATACAATGAGCAGTTCTTC
size: NA
V: TRBV5-1
D: TRBD2
J: TRBJ2-1

CDR3: CAWSAGQGNIQYF
DNA: TGTGCCTGGAGTGCCGGACAGGGAAACATTCAGTACTTC
size: NA
V: TRBV30
D: TRBD1
J: TRBJ2-4

CDR3: CASSILPLLGTRRTYNEKLFF
DNA: TGTGCCAGTAGTATACTTCCCCTTCTCGGAACCAGGAGAACTTACAATGAAAAACTGTTTTTT
size: NA
V: TRBV19
D: NA
J: TRBJ1-4

CDR3: CASSLESRGGEQFF
DNA: TGTGCCAGCAGCTTAGAGAGTAGGGGGGGTGAGCAGTTCTTC
size: NA
V: TRBV11-3
D: NA
J: TRBJ2-1

CDR3: CASSLGTGAPNEKLFF
DNA: TGTGCCAGCAGCCTCGGGACAGGGGCACCTAATGAAAAACTGTTTTTT
size: NA
V: TRBV13
D: TRBD1
J: TRBJ1-4

CDR3: CASSPLAGGPSGELFF
DNA: TGTGCCAGCAGCCCCCTAGCGGGAGGGCCTTCCGGGGAGCTGTTTTTT
size: NA
V: TRBV5-4
D: TRBD2
J: TRBJ2-2

CDR3: CASSEGLAGSYEQYF
DNA: TGTGCCAGCAGTGAGGGACTAGCGGGGTCCTACGAGCAGTACTTC
size: NA
V: TRBV2
D: TRBD2
J: TRBJ2-7

CDR3: CASSSPVFGEVYEQYF
DNA: TGTGCCAGCAGTTCCCCGGTCTTTGGGGAGGTGTACGAGCAGTACTTC
size: NA
V: TRBV6-5
D: NA
J: TRBJ2-7

CDR3: CASSPREGSNQPQHF
DNA: TGTGCCAGCTCACCGAGGGAGGGGAGCAATCAGCCCCAGCATTTT
size: NA
V: TRBV18
D: NA
J: TRBJ1-5

CDR3: CASSGTGLLYNEQFF
DNA: TGCGCCAGCAGCGGAACAGGACTACTGTACAATGAGCAGTTCTTC
size: once
V: TRBV5-1
D: NA
J: TRBJ2-1

CDR3: CASSRGNSYEQYF
DNA: TGCGCCAGCAGCCGCGGGAACTCCTACGAGCAGTACTTC
size: NA
V: TRBV4-1
D: NA
J: TRBJ2-7

CDR3: CASSPGLAGAIPPYNEQFF
DNA: TGTGCCAGCAGCCCGGGACTAGCGGGAGCGATCCCACCCTACAATGAGCAGTTCTTC
size: NA
V: TRBV27
D: TRBD2
J: TRBJ2-1